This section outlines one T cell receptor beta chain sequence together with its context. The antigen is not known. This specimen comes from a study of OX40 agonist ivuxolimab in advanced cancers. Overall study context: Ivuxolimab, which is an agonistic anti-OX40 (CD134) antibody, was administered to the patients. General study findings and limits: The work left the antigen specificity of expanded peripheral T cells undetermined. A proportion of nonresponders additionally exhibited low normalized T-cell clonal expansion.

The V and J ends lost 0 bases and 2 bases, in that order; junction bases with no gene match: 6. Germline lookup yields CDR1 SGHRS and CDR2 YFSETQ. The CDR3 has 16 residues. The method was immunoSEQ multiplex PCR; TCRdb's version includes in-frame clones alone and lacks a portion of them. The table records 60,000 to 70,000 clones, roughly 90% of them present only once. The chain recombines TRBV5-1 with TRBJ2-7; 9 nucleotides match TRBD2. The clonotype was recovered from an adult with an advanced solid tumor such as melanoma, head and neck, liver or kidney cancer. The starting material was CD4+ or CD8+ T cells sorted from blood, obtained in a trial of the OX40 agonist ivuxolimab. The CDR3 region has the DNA TGCGCCAGCAGCTTGGCGTCTAGCGGGGACGCCTACGAGCAGTACTTC. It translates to CASSLASSGDAYEQYF.